This note documents a single T cell receptor beta chain sequence. The antigen is not known. An end of the junction does not agree with germline; a read error may underlie this. With a J-beta primer mix and a sample-barcoded 5' primer, a second PCR ran about 7 to 12 cycles. TCRdb re-called the 5' RACE reads through MiXCR, storing one row per CDR3 protein. Of about 780,000 distinct CDR3 sequences detected, more than 35% appear once; the ten largest clones hold around a sixth. Each sample provided at least 5 micrograms of extracted total RNA. This CDR3 region has 16 residues. In germline, CDR1 is LGHNA, CDR2 YSLEER. This record belongs to a study of blood T cells in healthy people across ages. Study conclusions and caveats: Age advanced and TCR beta diversity per million T cells fell, roughly linearly. When set beside aged donors, long-lived donors presented more naive CD4+ cells and higher diversity.

Sequenced sample: blood. The clonotype was recovered from a man aged 80 or over in good health. The rearrangement joins TRBV4-3 to TRBJ2-3; 8 nucleotides line up with TRBD1. The CDR3 spells CASSRATGDPTDAQYF. The CDR3 DNA follows: TGCGCCAGCAGCCGTGCGACAGGGGACCCGACAGATGCGCAGTATTTT.